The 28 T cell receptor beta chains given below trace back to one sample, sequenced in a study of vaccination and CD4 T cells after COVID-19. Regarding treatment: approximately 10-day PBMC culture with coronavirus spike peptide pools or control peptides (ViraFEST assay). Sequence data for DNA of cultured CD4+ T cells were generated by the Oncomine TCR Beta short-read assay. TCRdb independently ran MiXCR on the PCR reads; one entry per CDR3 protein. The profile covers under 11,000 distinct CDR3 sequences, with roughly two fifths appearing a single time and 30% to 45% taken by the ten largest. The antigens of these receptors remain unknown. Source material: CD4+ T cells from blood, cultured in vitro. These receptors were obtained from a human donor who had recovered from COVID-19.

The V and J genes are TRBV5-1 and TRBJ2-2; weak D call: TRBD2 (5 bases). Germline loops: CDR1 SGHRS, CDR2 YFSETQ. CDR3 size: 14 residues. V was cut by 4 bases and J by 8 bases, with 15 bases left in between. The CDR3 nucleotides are TGCGCCAGCAGCACCCCGTCCCCGGGAGGGGAGCTGTTTTTT. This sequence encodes CASSTPSPGGELFF.

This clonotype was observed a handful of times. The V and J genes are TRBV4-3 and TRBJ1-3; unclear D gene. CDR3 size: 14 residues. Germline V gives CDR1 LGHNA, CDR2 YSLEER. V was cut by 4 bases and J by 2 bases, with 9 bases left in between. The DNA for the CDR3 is TGCGCCAGCAGCCTCGGGGAACCTGGAAACACCATATATTTT. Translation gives CASSLGEPGNTIYF.

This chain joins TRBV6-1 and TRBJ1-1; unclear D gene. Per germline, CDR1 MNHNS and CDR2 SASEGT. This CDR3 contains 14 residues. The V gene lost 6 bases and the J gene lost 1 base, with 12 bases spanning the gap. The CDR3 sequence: CASSPGMANTEAFF. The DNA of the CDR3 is TGTGCCAGCAGCCCGGGAATGGCGAACACTGAAGCTTTCTTT.

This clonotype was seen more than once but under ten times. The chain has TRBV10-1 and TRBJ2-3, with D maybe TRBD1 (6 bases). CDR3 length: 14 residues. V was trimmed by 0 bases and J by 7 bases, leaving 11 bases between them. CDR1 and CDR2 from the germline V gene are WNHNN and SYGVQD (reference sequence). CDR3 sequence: CASSESGTTNTQYF. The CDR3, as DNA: TGCGCCAGCAGTGAGTCCGGGACAACAAATACGCAGTATTTT.

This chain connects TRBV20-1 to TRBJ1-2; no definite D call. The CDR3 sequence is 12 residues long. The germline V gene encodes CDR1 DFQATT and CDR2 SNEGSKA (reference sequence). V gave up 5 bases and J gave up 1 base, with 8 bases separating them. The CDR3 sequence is CSALSINYGYTF. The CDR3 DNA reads TGCAGTGCTCTCTCTATTAACTATGGCTACACCTTC.

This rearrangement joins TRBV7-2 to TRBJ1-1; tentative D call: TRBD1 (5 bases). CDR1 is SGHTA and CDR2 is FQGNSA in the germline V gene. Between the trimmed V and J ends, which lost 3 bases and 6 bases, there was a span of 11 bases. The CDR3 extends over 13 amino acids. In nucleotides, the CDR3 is TGTGCCAGCAGCTTCCAGGGTGGGCCTGAAGCTTTCTTT. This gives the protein CASSFQGGPEAFF.

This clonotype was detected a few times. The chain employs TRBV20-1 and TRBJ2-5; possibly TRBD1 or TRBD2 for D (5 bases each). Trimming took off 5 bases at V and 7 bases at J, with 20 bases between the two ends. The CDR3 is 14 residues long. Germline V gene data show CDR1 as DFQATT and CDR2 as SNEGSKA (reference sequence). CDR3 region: CSAPKGTSSGTQYF. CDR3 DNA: TGCAGTGCTCCCAAAGGGACCTCATCCGGGACCCAGTACTTC.

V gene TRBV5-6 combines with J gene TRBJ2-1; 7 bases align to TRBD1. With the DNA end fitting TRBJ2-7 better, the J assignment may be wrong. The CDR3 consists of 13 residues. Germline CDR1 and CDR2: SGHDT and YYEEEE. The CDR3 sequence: CASSWDSSYEQYF. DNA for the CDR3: TGTGCCAGCAGCTGGGACAGCTCCTACGAGCAGTACTTC.

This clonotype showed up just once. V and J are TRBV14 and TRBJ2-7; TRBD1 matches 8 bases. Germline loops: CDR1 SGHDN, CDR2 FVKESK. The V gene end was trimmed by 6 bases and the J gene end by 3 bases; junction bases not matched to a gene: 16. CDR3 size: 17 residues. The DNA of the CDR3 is TGTGCCAGCAGTCAGGACAGGGTCGAATGGGAAGGCTACGAGCAGTACTTC. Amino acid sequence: CASSQDRVEWEGYEQYF.

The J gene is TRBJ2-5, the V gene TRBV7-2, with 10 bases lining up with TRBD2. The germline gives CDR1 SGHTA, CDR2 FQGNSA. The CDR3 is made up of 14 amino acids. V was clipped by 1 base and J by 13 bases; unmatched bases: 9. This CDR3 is CASSLDADPSGGYF. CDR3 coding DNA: TGTGCCAGCAGCTTAGACGCCGATCCTAGCGGGGGGTACTTC.

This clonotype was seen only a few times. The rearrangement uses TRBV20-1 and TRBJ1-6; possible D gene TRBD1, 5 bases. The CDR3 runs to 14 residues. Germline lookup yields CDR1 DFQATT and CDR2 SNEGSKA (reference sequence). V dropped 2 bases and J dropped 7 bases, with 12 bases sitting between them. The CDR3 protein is CSARPGTANSPLHF. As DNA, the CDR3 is TGCAGTGCTAGACCCGGGACGGCCAATTCACCCCTCCACTTT.

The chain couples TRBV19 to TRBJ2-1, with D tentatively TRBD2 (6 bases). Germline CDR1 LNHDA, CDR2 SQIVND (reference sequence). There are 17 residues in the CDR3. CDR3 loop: CATRVPSPGGTYNEQFF. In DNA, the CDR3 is TGTGCTACCCGGGTCCCATCCCCAGGAGGGACCTACAATGAGCAGTTCTTC.

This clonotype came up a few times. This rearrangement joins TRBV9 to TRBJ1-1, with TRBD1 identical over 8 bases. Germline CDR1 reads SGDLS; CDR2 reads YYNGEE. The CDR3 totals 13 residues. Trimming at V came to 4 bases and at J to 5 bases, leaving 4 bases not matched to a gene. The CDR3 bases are TGTGCCAGCAGCCATAACAGGGGGACTGAAGCTTTCTTT. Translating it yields CASSHNRGTEAFF.

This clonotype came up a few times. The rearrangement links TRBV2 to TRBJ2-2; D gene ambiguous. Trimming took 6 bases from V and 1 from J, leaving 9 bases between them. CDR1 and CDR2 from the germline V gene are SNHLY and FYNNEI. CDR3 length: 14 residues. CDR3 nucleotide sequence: TGTGCCAGCAGATTGGACGGGAACACCGGGGAGCTGTTTTTT. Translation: CASRLDGNTGELFF.

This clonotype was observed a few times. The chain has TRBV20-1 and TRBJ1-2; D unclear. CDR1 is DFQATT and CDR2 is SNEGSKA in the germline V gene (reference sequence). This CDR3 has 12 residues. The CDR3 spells CSVSSLDYGYTF. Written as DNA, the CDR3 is TGCAGCGTTTCAAGTCTAGACTATGGCTACACCTTC.

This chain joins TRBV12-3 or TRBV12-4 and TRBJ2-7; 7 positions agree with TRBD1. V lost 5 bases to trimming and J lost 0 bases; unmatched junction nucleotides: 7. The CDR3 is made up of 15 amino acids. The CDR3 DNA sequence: TGTGCCAGCAGTCGTCGACAGGGTGACTCCTACGAGCAGTACTTC. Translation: CASSRRQGDSYEQYF.

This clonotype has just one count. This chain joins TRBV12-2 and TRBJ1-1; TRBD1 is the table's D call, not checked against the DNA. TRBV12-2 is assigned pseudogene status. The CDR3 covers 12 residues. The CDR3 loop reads CASRCRDRPAFF. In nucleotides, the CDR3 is TGTGCAAGTCGCTGCCGGGACAGGCCCGCTTTCTTT.

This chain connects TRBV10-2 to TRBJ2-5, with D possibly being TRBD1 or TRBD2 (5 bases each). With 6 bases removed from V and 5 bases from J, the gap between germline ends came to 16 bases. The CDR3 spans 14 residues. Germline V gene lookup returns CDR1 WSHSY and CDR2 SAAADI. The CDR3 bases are TGCGCCAGCAGCCGGGACCGGGCTAAGGAGACCCAGTACTTC. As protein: CASSRDRAKETQYF.

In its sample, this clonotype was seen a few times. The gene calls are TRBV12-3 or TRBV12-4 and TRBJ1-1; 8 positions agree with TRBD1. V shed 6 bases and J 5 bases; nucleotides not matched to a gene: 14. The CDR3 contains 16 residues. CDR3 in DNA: TGTGCCAGCAGACTAGGACAGGGCGCCGACGGAACTGAAGCTTTCTTT. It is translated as CASRLGQGADGTEAFF.

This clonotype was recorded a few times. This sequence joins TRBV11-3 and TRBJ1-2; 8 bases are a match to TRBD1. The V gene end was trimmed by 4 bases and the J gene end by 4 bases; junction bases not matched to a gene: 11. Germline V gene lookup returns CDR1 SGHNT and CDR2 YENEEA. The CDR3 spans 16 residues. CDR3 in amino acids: CASSSRGQGDLYGYTF. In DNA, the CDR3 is TGTGCCAGCAGCTCCCGTGGACAGGGAGACCTCTATGGCTACACCTTC. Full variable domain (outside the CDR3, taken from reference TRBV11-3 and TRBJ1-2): EAGVVQSPRYKIIEKKQPVAFWCNPISGHNTLYWYLQNLGQGPELLIRYENEEAVDDSQLPKDRFSAERLKGVDSTLKIQPAELGDSAVYLCASSSRGQGDLYGYTFGSGTRLTVV.

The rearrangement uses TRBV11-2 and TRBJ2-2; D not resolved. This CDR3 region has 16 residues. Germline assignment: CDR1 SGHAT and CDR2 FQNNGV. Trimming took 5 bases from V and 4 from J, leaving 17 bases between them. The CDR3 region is CASSLVDRAFTGELFF. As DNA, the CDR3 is TGTGCCAGCAGCCTAGTTGATAGGGCGTTCACCGGGGAGCTGTTTTTT.

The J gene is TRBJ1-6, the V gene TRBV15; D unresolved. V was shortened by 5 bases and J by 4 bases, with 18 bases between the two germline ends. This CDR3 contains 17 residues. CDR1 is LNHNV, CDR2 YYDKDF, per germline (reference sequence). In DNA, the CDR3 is TGTGCCACCAGCGGTAAACAAGGGTCACCTTATAATTCACCCCTCCACTTT. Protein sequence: CATSGKQGSPYNSPLHF.

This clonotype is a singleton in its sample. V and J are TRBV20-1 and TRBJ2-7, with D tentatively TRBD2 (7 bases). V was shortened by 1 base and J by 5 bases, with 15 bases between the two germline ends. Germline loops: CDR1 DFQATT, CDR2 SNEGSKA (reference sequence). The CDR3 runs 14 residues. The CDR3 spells CSARGGGAKDEQYF. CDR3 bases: TGCAGTGCTAGAGGAGGGGGGGCAAAGGACGAGCAGTACTTC.

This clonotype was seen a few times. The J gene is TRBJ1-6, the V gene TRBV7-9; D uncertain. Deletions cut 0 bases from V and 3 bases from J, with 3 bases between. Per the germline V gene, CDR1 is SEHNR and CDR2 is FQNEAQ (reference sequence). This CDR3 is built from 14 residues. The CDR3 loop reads CASSLASYNSPLHF. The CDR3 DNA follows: TGTGCCAGCAGCTTAGCGAGCTATAATTCACCCCTCCACTTT.

The CDR3 nucleotides read TGCAGTGCGTCCGGGACTAGCGGGTCCACAGATACGCAGTATTTT. Translated: CSASGTSGSTDTQYF. This chain joins TRBV20-1 and TRBJ2-3, with 12 bases that match TRBD2. V lost 6 bases to trimming and J lost 2 bases; unmatched junction nucleotides: 6. The CDR3 covers 15 residues. In germline, CDR1 is DFQATT, CDR2 SNEGSKA (reference sequence).

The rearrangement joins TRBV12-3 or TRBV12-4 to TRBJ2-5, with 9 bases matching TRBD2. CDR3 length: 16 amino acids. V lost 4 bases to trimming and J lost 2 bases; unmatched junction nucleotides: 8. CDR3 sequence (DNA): TGTGCCAGCAGTTCGAGTTGGGCGGGGGGGCAAGAGACCCAGTACTTC. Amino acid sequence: CASSSSWAGGQETQYF.

The DNA for the CDR3 is TGTGCCAGTAGTCCGCCTCAAAGGGGGGAGACCCAGTACTTC. Protein sequence: CASSPPQRGETQYF. This chain uses TRBV19 with TRBJ2-5, with D possibly TRBD1 on 6 matching bases. V lost 5 bases to trimming and J lost 5 bases, with 15 bases between them. CDR3 length: 14 amino acids. From germline, CDR1 is LNHDA and CDR2 SQIVND (reference sequence).

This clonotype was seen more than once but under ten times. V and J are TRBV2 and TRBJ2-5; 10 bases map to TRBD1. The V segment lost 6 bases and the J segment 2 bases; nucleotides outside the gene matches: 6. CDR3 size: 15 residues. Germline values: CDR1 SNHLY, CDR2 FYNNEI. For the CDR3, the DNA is TGTGCCAGCAGCGTCGACAGGGGGCCTCAAGAGACCCAGTACTTC. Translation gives CASSVDRGPQETQYF.